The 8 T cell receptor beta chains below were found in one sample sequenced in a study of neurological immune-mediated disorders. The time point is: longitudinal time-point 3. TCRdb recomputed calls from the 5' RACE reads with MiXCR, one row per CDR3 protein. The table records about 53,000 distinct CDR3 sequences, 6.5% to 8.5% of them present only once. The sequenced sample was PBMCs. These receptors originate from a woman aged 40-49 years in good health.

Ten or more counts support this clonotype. The CDR3 DNA reads as TGCAGTGCTAGACGAAGCGGGAGGGGTACCGGGGAGCTGTTTTTT. It encodes CSARRSGRGTGELFF. The chain recombines TRBV20-1 with TRBJ2-2; 10 bases are a match to TRBD2. This CDR3 comprises 15 residues. With 2 bases clipped from V and 5 bases from J, the junction kept 5 bases outside the gene matches. Looked up from germline, CDR1 is DFQATT and CDR2 is SNEGSKA (reference sequence).

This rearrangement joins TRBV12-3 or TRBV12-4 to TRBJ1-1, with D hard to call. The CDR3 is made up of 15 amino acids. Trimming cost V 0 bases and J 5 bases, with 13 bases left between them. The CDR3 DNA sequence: TGTGCCAGCAGTTTAGCTGACCGGGGATGGACTGAAGCTTTCTTT. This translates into CASSLADRGWTEAFF.

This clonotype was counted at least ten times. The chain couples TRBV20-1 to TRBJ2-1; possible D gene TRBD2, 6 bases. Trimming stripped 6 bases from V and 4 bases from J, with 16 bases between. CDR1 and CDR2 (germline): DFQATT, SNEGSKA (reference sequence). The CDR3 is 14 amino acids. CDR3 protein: CSASLPGLYNEQFF. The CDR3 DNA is TGCAGTGCGTCCTTGCCGGGACTTTACAATGAGCAGTTCTTC.

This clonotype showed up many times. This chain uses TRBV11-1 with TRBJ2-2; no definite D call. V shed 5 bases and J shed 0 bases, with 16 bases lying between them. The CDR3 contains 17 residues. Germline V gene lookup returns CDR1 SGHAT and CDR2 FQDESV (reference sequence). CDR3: CASSENYRAANTGELFF. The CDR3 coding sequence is TGTGCCAGCAGCGAAAATTATCGGGCAGCGAACACCGGGGAGCTGTTTTTT.

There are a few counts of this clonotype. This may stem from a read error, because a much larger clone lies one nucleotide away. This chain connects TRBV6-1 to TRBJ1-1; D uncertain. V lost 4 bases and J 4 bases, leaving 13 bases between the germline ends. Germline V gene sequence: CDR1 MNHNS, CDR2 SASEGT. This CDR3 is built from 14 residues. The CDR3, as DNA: TGTGCCAGCAGTGTACGGACTCCCAGCACTGAAGCTTTCTTT. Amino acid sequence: CASSVRTPSTEAFF.

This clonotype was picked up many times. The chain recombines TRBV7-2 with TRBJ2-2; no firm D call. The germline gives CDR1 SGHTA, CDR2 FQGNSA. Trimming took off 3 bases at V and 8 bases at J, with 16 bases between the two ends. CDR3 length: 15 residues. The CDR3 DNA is TGTGCCAGCAGCTTTTCCCAAACAATGGGTGGGGAGCTGTTTTTT. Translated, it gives CASSFSQTMGGELFF. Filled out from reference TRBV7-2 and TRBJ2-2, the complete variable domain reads GAGVSQSPSNKVTEKGKDVELRCDPISGHTALYWYRQSLGQGLEFLIYFQGNSAPDKSGLPSDRFSAERTGGSVSTLTIQRTQQEDSAVYLCASSFSQTMGGELFFGEGSRLTVL.

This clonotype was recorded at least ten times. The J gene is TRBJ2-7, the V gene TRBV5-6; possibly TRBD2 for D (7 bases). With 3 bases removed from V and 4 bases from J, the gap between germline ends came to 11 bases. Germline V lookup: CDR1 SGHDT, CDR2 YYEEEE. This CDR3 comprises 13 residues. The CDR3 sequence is CASSWGGGYEQYF. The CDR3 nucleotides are TGTGCCAGCAGCTGGGGGGGCGGTTACGAGCAGTACTTC. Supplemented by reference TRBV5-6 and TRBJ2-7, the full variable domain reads DAGVTQSPTHLIKTRGQQVTLRCSPKSGHDTVSWYQQALGQGPQFIFQYYEEEERQRGNFPDRFSGHQFPNYSSELNVNALLLGDSALYLCASSWGGGYEQYFGPGTRLTVT.

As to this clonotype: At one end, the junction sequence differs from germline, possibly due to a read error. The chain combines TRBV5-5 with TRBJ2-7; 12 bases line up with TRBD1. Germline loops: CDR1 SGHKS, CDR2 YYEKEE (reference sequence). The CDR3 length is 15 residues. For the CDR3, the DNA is TGTCCCAGCGCAAATCCGGGACAGGGGGCGCACGAGCAGTACTTC. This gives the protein CPSANPGQGAHEQYF.